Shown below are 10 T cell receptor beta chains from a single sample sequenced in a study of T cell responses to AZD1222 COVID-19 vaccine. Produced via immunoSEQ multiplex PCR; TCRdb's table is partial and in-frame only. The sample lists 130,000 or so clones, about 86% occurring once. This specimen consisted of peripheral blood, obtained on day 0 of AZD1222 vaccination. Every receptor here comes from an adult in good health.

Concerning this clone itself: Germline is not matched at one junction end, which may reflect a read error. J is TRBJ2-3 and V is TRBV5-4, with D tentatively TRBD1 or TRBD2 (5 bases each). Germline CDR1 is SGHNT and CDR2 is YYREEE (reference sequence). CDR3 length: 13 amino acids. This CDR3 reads CASRLGTTDTQYF. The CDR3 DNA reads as TGTGCCAGCAGGTTGGGGACCACAGATACGCAGTATTTT.

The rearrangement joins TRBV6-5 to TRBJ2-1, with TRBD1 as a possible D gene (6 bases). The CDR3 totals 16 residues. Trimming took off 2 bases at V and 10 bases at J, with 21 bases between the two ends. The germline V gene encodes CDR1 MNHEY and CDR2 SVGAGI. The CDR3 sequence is CASSYELARGTVEQFF. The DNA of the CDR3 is TGTGCCAGCAGTTACGAGTTGGCCAGGGGCACAGTAGAGCAGTTCTTC.

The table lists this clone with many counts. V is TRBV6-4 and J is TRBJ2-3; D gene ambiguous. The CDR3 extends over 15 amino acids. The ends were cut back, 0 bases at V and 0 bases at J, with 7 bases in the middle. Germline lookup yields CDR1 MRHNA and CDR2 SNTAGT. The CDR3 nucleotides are TGTGCCAGCAGTGACTCCGAGACTAGCACAGATACGCAGTATTTT. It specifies CASSDSETSTDTQYF.

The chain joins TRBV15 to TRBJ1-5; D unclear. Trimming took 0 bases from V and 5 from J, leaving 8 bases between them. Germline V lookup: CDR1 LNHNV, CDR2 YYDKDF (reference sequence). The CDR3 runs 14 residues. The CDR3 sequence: CATSRDLVDQPQHF. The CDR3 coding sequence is TGTGCCACCAGCAGAGATTTAGTCGATCAGCCCCAGCATTTT.

The CDR3 sequence is CASSHGGGTEAFF. The CDR3 DNA is TGTGCCAGCAGCCACGGCGGGGGCACTGAAGCTTTCTTT. The chain uses TRBV12-3 or TRBV12-4 and TRBJ1-1; tentatively, D is TRBD1 (5 bases). This CDR3 has 13 residues. V was clipped by 6 bases and J by 4 bases, with 12 bases between them.

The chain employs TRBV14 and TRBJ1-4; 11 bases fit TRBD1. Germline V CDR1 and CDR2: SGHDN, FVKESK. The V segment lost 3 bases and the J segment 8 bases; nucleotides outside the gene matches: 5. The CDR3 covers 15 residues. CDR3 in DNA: TGTGCCAGCAGCCAGGAAGGACAGGGGGCCGAAAAACTGTTTTTT. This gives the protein CASSQEGQGAEKLFF.

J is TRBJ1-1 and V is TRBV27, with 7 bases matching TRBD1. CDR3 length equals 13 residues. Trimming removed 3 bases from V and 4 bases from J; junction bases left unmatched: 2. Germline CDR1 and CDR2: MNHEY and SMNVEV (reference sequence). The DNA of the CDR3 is TGTGCCAGCAGTTTTTCAGGGGGCACTGAAGCTTTCTTT. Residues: CASSFSGGTEAFF.

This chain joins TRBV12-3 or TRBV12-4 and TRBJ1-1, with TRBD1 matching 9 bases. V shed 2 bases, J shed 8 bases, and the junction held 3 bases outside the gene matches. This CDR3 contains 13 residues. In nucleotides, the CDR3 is TGTGCCAGCAGTTTATTGGGGACAGGGGAAGCTTTCTTT. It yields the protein CASSLLGTGEAFF.

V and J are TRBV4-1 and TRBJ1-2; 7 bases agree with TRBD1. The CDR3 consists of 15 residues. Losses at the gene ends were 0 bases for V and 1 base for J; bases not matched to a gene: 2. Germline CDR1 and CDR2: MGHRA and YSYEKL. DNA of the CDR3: TGCGCCAGCAGCCAAGAACGACAGGGTAACTATGGCTACACCTTC. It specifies CASSQERQGNYGYTF.

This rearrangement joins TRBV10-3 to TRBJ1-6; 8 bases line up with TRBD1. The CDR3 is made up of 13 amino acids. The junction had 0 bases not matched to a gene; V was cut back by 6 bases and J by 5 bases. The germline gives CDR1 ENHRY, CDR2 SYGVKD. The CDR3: CAIRDRDNSPLHF. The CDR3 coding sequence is TGTGCCATCAGGGACAGGGATAATTCACCCCTCCACTTT.